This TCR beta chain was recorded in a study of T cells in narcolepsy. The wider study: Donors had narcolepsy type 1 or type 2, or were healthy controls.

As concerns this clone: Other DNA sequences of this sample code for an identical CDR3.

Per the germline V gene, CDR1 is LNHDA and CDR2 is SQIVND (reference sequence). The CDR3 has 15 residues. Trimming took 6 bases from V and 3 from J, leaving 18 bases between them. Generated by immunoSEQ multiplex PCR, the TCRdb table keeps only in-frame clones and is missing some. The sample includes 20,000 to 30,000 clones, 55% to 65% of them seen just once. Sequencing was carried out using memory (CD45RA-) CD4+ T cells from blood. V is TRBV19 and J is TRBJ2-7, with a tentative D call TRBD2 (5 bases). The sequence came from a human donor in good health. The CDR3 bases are TGTGCCAGTAGCCAAAACGCTCCGGGGTACTACGAGCAGTACTTC. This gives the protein CASSQNAPGYYEQYF.